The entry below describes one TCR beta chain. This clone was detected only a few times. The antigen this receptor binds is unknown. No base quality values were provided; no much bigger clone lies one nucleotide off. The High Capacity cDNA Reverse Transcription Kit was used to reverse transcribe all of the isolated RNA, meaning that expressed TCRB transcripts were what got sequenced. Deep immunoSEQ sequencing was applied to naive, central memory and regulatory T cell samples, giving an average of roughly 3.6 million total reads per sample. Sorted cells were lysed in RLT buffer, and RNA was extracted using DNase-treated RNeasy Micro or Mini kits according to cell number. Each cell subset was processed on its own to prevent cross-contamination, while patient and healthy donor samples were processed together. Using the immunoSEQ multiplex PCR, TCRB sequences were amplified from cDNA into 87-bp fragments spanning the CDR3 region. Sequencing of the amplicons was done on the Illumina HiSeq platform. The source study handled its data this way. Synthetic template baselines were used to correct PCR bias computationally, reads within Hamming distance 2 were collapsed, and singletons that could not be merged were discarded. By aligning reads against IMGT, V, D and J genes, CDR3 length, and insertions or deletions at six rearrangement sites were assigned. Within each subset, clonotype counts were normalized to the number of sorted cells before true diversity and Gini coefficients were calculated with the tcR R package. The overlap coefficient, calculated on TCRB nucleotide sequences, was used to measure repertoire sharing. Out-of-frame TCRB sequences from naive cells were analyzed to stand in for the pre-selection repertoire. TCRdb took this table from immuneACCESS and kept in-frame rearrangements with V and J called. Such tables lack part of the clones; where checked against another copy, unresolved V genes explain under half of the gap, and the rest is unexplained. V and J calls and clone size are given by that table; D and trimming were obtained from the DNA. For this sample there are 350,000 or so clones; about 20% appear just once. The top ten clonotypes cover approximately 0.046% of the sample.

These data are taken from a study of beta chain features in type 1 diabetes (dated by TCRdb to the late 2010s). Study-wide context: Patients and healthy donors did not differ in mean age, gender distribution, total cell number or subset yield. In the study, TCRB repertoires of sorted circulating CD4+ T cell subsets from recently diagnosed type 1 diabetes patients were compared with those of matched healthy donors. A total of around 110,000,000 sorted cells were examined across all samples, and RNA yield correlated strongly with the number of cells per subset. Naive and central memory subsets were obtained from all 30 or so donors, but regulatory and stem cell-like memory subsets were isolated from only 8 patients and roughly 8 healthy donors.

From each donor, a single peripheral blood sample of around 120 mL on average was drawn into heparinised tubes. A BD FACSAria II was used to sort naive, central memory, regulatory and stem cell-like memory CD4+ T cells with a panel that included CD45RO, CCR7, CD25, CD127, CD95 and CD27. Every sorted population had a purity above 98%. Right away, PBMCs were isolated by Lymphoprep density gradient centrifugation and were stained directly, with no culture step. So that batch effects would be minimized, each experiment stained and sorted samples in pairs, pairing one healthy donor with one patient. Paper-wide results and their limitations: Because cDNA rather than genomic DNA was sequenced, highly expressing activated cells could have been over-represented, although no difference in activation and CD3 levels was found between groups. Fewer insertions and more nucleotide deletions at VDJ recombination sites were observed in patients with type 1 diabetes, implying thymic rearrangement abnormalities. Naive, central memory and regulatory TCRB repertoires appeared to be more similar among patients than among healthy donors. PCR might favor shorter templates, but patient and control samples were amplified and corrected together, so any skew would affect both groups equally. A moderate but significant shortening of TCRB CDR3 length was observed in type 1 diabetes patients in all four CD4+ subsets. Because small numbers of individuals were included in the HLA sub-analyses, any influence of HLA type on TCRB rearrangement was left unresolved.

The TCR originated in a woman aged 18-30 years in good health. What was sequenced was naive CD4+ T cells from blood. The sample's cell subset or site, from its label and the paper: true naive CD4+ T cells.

In nucleotide form, the sequence is TGTGCCAGCAGTGGTTCAGGGGATGGCTACACCTTC. Translated, it gives CASSGSGDGYTF. The chain employs TRBV2 and TRBJ1-2; perhaps TRBD1 is the D gene, with 6 bases matching. For CDR1 and CDR2, the germline V gene lists SNHLY and FYNNEI. Trimming removed 4 bases from V and 6 bases from J, leaving 9 bases between the germline ends. Spanning cysteine to phenylalanine, the CDR3 consists of 12 amino acids. The DNA shown is the 36-base CDR3, in frame from base 1.